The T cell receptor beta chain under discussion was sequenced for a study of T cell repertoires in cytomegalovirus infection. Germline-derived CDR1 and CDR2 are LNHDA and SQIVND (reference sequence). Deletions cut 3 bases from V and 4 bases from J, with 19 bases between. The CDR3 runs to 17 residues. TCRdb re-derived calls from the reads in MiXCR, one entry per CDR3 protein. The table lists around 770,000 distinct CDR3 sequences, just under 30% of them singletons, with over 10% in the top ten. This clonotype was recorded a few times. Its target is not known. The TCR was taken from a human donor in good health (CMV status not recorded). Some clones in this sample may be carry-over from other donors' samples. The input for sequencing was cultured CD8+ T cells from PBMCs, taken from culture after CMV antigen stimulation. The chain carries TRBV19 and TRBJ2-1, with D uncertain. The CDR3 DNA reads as TGTGCCAGTAGTATGATAGATAACTACCAATCTTACAATGAGCAGTTCTTC. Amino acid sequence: CASSMIDNYQSYNEQFF.